One and the same sample provided the 21 T cell receptor beta chains below, sequenced in a study of PD-1 blockade in mismatch repair-deficient tumors. Profiling relied on immunoSEQ multiplex PCR, and the TCRdb table lists in-frame clones only, not all of them. The table records around 130,000 clones, 85% to 90% of them present only once. Sample: peripheral blood, taken approximately 72 weeks after starting pembrolizumab. These TCRs come from an adult with mismatch repair-deficient cancer.

This sequence joins TRBV28 and TRBJ2-5; 7 nucleotides line up with TRBD2. The CDR3 contains 15 residues. CDR1 is MDHEN and CDR2 is SYDVKM in the germline V gene. The V segment lost 1 base and the J segment 6 bases; nucleotides outside the gene matches: 8. CDR3: CASSLFWGGYQTQYF. The CDR3 region has the DNA TGTGCCAGCAGTTTATTCTGGGGGGGGTATCAGACCCAGTACTTC.

The V and J genes are TRBV11-2 and TRBJ2-7, with D perhaps matching TRBD1 (5 bases). Germline V gene data show CDR1 as SGHAT and CDR2 as FQNNGV. This CDR3 region has 15 residues. Trimming cost V 2 bases and J 0 bases, with 11 bases left between them. The CDR3 DNA reads as TGTGCCAGCAGCTTACCCAGGGCTTTCTCCTACGAGCAGTACTTC. Its translation is CASSLPRAFSYEQYF. The variable domain in full, completed from reference TRBV11-2 and TRBJ2-7, reads EAGVAQSPRYKIIEKRQSVAFWCNPISGHATLYWYQQILGQGPKLLIQFQNNGVVDDSQLPKDRFSAERLKGVDSTLKIQPAKLEDSAVYLCASSLPRAFSYEQYFGPGTRLTVT.

For the CDR3, the DNA is TGTGCCTGGAGTCTCCAGGTTGGGAACACCATATATTTT. Translating gives CAWSLQVGNTIYF. V usage is TRBV30 and J usage is TRBJ1-3, with D unclear. The germline V and J ends were trimmed by 2 bases and 7 bases, with 12 bases remaining between them. The CDR3 extends over 13 amino acids. In germline, CDR1 is GTSNPN, CDR2 SVGIG (reference sequence).

This sequence joins TRBV7-9 and TRBJ1-4; 9 nucleotides align to TRBD1. The CDR3 loop spans 16 amino acids. In germline, CDR1 is SEHNR, CDR2 FQNEAQ (reference sequence). V lost 5 bases to trimming and J lost 8 bases; unmatched junction nucleotides: 12. The CDR3 region has the DNA TGTGCCAGCAGCCCTCAACCGGGACAGGGATGGGAAAAACTGTTTTTT. This gives the protein CASSPQPGQGWEKLFF.

The chain couples TRBV11-2 to TRBJ2-7, with TRBD1 identical over 9 bases. V shed 4 bases and J 2 bases; nucleotides not matched to a gene: 6. Germline V gene lookup returns CDR1 SGHAT and CDR2 FQNNGV. The CDR3 is made up of 15 amino acids. The CDR3 sequence: CASSWGGTGTYEQYF. The CDR3 coding sequence is TGTGCCAGCAGCTGGGGGGGGACAGGGACCTACGAGCAGTACTTC.

The rearrangement uses TRBV15 and TRBJ2-3, with D hard to call. The CDR3 runs 13 residues. V lost 0 bases, J lost 4 bases, and 5 bases lay in between. In germline, CDR1 is LNHNV, CDR2 YYDKDF (reference sequence). For the CDR3, the DNA is TGTGCCACCAGCAGAGATCTAGCAGATACGCAGTATTTT. It specifies CATSRDLADTQYF.

The V and J genes are TRBV6-1 and TRBJ1-4, with D possibly matching TRBD1 (6 bases). V was clipped by 3 bases and J by 8 bases, with 7 bases between them. The CDR3 has 12 amino acids. CDR1 and CDR2 (germline): MNHNS, SASEGT. Here the CDR3 DNA reads TGTGCCAGCAGTGACCAGGGGGAAAAACTGTTTTTT. It translates to CASSDQGEKLFF.

A few counts support this clone. This chain joins TRBV28 and TRBJ1-2; 7 bases are a match to TRBD1. V shed 6 bases and J 6 bases; nucleotides not matched to a gene: 13. The CDR3 sequence is 15 residues long. CDR1 MDHEN and CDR2 SYDVKM come from the germline V gene. The CDR3 is CASRPGQRGVHGYTF. DNA of the CDR3: TGTGCCAGCAGACCGGGACAGAGGGGTGTTCATGGCTACACCTTC.

The V call is TRBV7-9, the J call TRBJ1-1; D remains ambiguous. The V gene lost 5 bases and the J gene lost 0 bases, with 7 bases spanning the gap. The germline V gene has CDR1 SEHNR and CDR2 FQNEAQ (reference sequence). The CDR3 runs to 13 residues. CDR3 nucleotide sequence: TGTGCCAGCAGCCTCTCTATGAACACTGAAGCTTTCTTT. Protein product: CASSLSMNTEAFF.

The CDR3 coding sequence is TGCGCCAGCAGCCAACCTCAGGGGCAAGAGACCCAGTACTTC. As protein: CASSQPQGQETQYF. The V call is TRBV4-1, the J call TRBJ2-5, with TRBD1 as a possible D gene (6 bases). This CDR3 spans 14 amino acids. Trimming cost V 2 bases and J 2 bases, with 9 bases left between them. Germline lookup yields CDR1 MGHRA and CDR2 YSYEKL.

This chain connects TRBV5-4 to TRBJ2-1; TRBD1 might be the D (6 bases). Trimming took 5 bases from V and 3 from J, leaving 15 bases between them. CDR1 and CDR2 from the germline V gene are SGHNT and YYREEE (reference sequence). This CDR3 region has 15 residues. The CDR3: CASSLGQSNYNEQFF. As DNA, the CDR3 is TGTGCCAGCAGTCTCGGACAGTCCAACTACAATGAGCAGTTCTTC.

J is TRBJ1-4 and V is TRBV9; TRBD1 aligns across 9 bases. CDR1 is SGDLS and CDR2 is YYNGEE in the germline V gene. The V gene end was trimmed by 3 bases and the J gene end by 7 bases; junction bases not matched to a gene: 7. This CDR3 has 15 amino acids. CDR3: CASSATGGSGEKLFF. The CDR3 DNA sequence: TGTGCCAGCAGCGCAACAGGGGGCTCAGGTGAAAAACTGTTTTTT.

The V gene is TRBV14, the J gene TRBJ2-7; D gene ambiguous. The CDR3 length is 13 residues. Germline CDR1 is SGHDN and CDR2 is FVKESK. Between the trimmed V and J ends, which lost 6 bases and 0 bases, there was a span of 9 bases. DNA for the CDR3: TGTGCCAGCAGTGGGCCCGTCTCCTACGAGCAGTACTTC. This translates into CASSGPVSYEQYF.

The chain combines TRBV11-2 with TRBJ2-7, with TRBD2 matching over 9 bases. Trimming took 6 bases from V and 0 from J; bases not matched to a gene: 9. The CDR3 has 16 amino acids. CDR1 is SGHAT and CDR2 is FQNNGV in the germline V gene. The CDR3 sequence: CASRPLAGLSSYEQYF. DNA of the CDR3: TGTGCCAGCAGACCACTAGCGGGTTTGAGCTCCTACGAGCAGTACTTC.

The chain couples TRBV7-6 to TRBJ2-2, with D perhaps matching TRBD2 (6 bases). The CDR3 totals 13 residues. V was cut by 5 bases and J by 4 bases, with 8 bases left in between. Germline V gives CDR1 SGHVS, CDR2 FNYEAQ. Written as DNA, the CDR3 is TGTGCCAGCAGCACCGGGGGCACCGGGGAGCTGTTTTTT. This codes for CASSTGGTGELFF.

V usage is TRBV6-5 and J usage is TRBJ2-2; D gene ambiguous. Germline CDR1 is MNHEY and CDR2 is SVGAGI. V was shortened by 2 bases and J by 6 bases, with 7 bases between the two germline ends. The CDR3 loop spans 13 amino acids. Written as DNA, the CDR3 is TGTGCCAGCAGTTACAGGGTGTCCGGGGAGCTGTTTTTT. This encodes CASSYRVSGELFF.

The chain couples TRBV7-9 to TRBJ2-7, with 9 nucleotides matching TRBD2. The germline gives CDR1 SEHNR, CDR2 FQNEAQ (reference sequence). V shed 5 bases and J 3 bases; nucleotides not matched to a gene: 8. The CDR3 is 15 amino acids. CDR3 sequence reads: CASSGVAGVGYEQYF. CDR3 bases: TGTGCCAGCAGCGGAGTAGCGGGAGTAGGCTACGAGCAGTACTTC. The full variable domain, with the rest looked up from reference TRBV7-9 and TRBJ2-7, is DTGVSQNPRHKITKRGQNVTFRCDPISEHNRLYWYRQTLGQGPEFLTYFQNEAQLEKSRLLSDRFSAERPKGSFSTLEIQRTEQGDSAMYLCASSGVAGVGYEQYFGPGTRLTVT.

This clone showed up just a few times. The genes are TRBV27 and TRBJ2-2; a possible D gene is TRBD1 (5 bases). V lost 5 bases and J 3 bases, leaving 10 bases between the germline ends. In germline, CDR1 is MNHEY, CDR2 SMNVEV (reference sequence). The CDR3 has 14 residues. CDR3 sequence reads: CASSTDRYTGELFF. CDR3 in DNA: TGTGCCAGCAGTACCGACAGATACACCGGGGAGCTGTTTTTT.

The CDR3 here is CASSYTDRNTEAFF. The CDR3 DNA reads TGTGCCAGCAGTTACACGGACAGGAACACTGAAGCTTTCTTT. The chain couples TRBV6-5 to TRBJ1-1, with a possible D match to TRBD1 (6 bases). The germline gives CDR1 MNHEY, CDR2 SVGAGI. There are 14 residues in the CDR3. Trimming stripped 2 bases from V and 1 base from J, with 8 bases between.

The V call is TRBV11-3, the J call TRBJ2-3; perhaps D is TRBD1 or TRBD2 (5 bases each). Per germline, CDR1 SGHNT and CDR2 YENEEA. The CDR3 is 19 residues long. V was pared by 3 bases and J by 0 bases, with 22 bases between. CDR3 bases: TGTGCCAGCAGCTTTCTTCGGGACGCCCCCCATACTAGCACAGATACGCAGTATTTT. As protein: CASSFLRDAPHTSTDTQYF.

The gene calls are TRBV7-9 and TRBJ1-4; weak D call: TRBD1 (6 bases). CDR1 and CDR2 (germline): SEHNR, FQNEAQ (reference sequence). The CDR3 runs to 15 residues. V was pared by 5 bases and J by 6 bases, with 16 bases between. The CDR3 loop is CASSDPGAQDEKLFF. In DNA form, the CDR3 reads TGTGCCAGCAGCGACCCGGGGGCGCAAGATGAAAAACTGTTTTTT.